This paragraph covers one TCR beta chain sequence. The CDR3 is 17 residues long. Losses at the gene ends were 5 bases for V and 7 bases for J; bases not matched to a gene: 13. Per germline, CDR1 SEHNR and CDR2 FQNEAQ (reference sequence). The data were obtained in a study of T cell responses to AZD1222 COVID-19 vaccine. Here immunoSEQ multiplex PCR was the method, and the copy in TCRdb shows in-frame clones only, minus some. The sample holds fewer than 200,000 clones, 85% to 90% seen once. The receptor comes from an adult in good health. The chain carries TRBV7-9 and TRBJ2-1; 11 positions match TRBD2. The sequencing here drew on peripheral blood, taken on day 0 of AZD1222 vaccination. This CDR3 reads CASSPGLAALLRNEQFF. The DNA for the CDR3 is TGTGCCAGCAGCCCGGGACTAGCGGCACTACTTCGGAATGAGCAGTTCTTC.